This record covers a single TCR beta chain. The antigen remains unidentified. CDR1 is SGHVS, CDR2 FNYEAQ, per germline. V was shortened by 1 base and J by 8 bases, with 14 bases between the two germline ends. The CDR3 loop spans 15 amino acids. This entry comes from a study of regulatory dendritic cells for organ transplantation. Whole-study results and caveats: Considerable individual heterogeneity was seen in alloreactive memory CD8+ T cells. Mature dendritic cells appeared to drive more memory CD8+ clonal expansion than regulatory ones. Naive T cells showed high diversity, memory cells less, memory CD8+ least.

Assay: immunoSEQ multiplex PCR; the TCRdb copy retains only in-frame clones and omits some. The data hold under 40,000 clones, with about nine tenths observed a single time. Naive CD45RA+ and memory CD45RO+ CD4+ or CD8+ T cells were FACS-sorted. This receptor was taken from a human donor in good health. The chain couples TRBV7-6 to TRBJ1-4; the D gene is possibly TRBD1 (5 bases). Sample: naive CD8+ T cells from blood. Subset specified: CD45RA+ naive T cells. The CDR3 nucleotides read TGTGCCAGCAGCTTAGGGGGCGGCCGCTCAGAAAAACTGTTTTTT. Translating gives CASSLGGGRSEKLFF.